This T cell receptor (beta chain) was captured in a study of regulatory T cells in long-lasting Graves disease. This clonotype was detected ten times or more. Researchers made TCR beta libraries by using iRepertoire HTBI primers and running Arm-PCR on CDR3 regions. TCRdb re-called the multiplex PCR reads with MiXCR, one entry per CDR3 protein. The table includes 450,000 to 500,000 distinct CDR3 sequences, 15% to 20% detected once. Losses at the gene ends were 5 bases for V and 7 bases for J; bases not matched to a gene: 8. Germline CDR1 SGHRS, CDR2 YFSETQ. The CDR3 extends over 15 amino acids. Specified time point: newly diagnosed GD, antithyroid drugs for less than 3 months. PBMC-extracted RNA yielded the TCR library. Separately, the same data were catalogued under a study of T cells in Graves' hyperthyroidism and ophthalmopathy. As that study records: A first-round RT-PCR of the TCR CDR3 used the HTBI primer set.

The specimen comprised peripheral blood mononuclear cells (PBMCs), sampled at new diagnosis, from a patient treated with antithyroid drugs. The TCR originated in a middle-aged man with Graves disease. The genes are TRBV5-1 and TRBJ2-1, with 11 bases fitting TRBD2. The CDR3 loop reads CASSPEWTSGNEQFF. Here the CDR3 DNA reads TGCGCCAGCAGTCCCGAATGGACTAGCGGGAATGAGCAGTTCTTC.